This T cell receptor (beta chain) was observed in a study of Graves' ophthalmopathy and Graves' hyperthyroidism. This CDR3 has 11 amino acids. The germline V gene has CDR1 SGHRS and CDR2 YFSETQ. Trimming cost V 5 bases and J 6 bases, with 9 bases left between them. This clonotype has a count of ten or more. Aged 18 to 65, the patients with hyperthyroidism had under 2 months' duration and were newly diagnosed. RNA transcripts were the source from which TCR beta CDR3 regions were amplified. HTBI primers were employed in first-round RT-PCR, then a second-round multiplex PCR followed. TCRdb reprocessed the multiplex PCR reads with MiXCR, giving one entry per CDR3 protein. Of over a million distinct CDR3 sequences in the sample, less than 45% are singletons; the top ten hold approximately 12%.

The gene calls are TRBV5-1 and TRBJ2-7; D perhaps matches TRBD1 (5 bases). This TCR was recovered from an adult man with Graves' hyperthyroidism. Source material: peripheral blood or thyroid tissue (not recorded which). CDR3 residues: CASSQGVEQYF. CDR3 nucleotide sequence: TGCGCCAGCAGTCAAGGGGTCGAGCAGTACTTC.